This TCR beta chain emerged from a study of radiation and T cells in renal cell carcinoma. The study, taken as a whole, reports: Pretreatment tumor biopsies were lacking, so baseline clonotypes are unknown.

About this clone itself: Its cognate antigen is unknown.

There are 15 residues in the CDR3. The ends were cut back, 7 bases at V and 2 bases at J, with 17 bases in the middle. Germline V gene sequence: CDR1 SGHRS, CDR2 YFSETQ. The time point was: blood 2 weeks post-SBRT. Indicated treatment: 15 Gy SBRT to primary tumor, nephrectomy 4 weeks later. Generated by immunoSEQ multiplex PCR, the TCRdb table keeps only in-frame clones and is missing some. This table has fewer than 90,000 clones, about 86% appearing once. The chain recombines TRBV5-1 with TRBJ2-3, with D possibly being TRBD1 or TRBD2 (6 bases each). The sequence was obtained from a woman in her forties or fifties with renal cell carcinoma. The specimen was blood, collected from a patient whose treatment included radiotherapy and nephrectomy. Here the CDR3 reads CASSLGGTLTDTQYF. DNA for the CDR3: TGCGCCAGCTCCCTCGGCGGGACACTCACAGATACGCAGTATTTT.